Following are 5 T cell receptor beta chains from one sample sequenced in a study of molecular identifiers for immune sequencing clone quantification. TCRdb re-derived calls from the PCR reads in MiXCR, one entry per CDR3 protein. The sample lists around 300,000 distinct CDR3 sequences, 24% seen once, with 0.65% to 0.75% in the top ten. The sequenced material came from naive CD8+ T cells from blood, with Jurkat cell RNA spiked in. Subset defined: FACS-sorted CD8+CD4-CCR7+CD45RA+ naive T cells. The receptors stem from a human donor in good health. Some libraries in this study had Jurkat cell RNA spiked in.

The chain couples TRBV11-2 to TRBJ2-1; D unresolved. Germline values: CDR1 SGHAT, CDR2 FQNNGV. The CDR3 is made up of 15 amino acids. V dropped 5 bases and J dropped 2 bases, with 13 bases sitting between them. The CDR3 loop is CASSGSTITYNEQFF. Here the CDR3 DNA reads TGTGCCAGCAGCGGCTCTACCATAACCTACAATGAGCAGTTCTTC.

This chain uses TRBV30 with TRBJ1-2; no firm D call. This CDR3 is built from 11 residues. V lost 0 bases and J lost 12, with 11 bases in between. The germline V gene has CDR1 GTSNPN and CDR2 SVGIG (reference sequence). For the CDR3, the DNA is TGTGCCTGGAGTGTATTTGATGTAAACACCTTC. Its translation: CAWSVFDVNTF.

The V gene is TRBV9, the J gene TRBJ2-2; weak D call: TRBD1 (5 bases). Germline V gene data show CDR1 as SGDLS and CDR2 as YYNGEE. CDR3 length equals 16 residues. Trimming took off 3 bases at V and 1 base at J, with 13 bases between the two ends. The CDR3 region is CASSARVTENTGELFF. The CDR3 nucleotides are TGTGCCAGCAGCGCCCGGGTGACAGAGAACACCGGGGAGCTGTTTTTT.

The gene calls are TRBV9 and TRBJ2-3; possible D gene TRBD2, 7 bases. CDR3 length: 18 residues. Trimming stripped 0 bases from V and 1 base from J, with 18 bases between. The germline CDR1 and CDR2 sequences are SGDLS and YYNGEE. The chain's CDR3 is CASSVGGGGGTRTDTQYF. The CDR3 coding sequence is TGTGCCAGCAGCGTAGGTGGGGGGGGCGGGACTCGCACAGATACGCAGTATTTT.

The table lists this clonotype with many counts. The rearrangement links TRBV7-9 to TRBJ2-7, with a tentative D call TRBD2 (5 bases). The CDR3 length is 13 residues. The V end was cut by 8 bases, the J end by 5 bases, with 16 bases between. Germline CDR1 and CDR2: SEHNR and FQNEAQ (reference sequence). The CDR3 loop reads CASADGIRNEQYF. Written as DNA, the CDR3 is TGTGCCAGCGCGGACGGGATACGCAACGAGCAGTACTTC. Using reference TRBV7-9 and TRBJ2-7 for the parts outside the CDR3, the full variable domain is DTGVSQNPRHKITKRGQNVTFRCDPISEHNRLYWYRQTLGQGPEFLTYFQNEAQLEKSRLLSDRFSAERPKGSFSTLEIQRTEQGDSAMYLCASADGIRNEQYFGPGTRLTVT.